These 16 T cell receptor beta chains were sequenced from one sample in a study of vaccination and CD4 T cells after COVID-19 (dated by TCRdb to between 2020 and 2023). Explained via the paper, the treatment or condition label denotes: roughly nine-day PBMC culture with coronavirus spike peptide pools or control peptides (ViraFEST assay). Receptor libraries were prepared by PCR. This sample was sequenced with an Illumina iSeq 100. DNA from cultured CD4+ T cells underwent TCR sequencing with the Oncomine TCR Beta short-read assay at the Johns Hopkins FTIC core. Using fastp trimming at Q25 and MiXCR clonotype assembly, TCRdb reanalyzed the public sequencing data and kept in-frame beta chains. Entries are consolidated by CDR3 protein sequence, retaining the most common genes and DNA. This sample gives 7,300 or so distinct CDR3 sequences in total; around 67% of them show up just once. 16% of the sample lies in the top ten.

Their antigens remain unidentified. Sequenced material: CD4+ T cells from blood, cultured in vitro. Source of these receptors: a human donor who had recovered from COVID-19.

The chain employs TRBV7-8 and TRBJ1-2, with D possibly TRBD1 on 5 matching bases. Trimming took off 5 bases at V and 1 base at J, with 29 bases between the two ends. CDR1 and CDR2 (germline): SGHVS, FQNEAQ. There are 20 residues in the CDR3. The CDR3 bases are TGTGCCAGCAGCCATTTATTCCCCCTCCAGCGGGACGGTATTAACTATGGCTACACCTTC. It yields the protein CASSHLFPLQRDGINYGYTF.

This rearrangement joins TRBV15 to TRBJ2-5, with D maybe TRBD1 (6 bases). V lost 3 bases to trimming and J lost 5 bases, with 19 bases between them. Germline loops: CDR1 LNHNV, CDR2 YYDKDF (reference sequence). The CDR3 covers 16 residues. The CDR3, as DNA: TGTGCCACCAGCAGCAGAAGCAGGGGCCCGCTTGAGACCCAGTACTTC. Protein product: CATSSRSRGPLETQYF.

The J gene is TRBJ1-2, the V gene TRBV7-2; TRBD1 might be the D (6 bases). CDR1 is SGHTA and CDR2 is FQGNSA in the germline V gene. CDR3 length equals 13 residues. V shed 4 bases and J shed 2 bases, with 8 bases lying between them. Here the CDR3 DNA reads TGTGCCAGCAGCTCCGGGACAAACTATGGCTACACCTTC. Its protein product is CASSSGTNYGYTF.

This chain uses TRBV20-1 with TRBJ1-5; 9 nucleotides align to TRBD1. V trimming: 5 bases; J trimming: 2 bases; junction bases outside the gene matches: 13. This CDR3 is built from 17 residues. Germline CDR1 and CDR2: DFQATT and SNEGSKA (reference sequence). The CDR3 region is CSAVTGTGNLGNQPQHF. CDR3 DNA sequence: TGCAGTGCTGTCACCGGGACAGGGAACCTTGGCAATCAGCCCCAGCATTTT.

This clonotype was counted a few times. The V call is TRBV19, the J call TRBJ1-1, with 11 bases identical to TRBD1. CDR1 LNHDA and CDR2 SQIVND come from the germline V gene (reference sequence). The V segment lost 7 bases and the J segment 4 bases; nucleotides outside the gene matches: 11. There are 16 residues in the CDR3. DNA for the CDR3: TGTGCCAGTACCCCGGGGGACAGGGGGTCGTCCACTGAAGCTTTCTTT. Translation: CASTPGDRGSSTEAFF.

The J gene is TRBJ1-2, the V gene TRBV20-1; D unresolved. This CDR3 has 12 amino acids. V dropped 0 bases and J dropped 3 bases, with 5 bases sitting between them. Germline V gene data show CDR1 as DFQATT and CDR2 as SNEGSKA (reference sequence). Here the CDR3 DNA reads TGCAGTGCTAGAGATTGGGACTATGGCTACACCTTC. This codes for CSARDWDYGYTF.

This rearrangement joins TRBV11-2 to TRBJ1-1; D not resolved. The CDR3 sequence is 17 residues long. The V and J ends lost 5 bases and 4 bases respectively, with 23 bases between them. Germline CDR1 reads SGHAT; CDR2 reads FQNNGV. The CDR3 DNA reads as TGTGCCAGCAGCCGCACCCAGGACTGGCCCCGAGGCACTGAAGCTTTCTTT. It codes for CASSRTQDWPRGTEAFF.

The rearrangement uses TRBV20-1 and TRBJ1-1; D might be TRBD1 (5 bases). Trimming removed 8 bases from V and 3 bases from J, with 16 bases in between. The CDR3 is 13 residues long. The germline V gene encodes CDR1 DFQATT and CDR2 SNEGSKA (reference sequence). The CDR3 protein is CSQVELGDTEAFF. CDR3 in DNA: TGCAGTCAGGTTGAGTTGGGGGACACTGAAGCTTTCTTT.

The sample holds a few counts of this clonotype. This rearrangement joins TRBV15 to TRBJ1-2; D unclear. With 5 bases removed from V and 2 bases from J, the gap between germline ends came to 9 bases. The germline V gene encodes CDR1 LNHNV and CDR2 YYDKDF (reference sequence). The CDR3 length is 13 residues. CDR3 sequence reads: CATSGALNYGYTF. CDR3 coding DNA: TGTGCCACCAGCGGTGCATTGAACTATGGCTACACCTTC.

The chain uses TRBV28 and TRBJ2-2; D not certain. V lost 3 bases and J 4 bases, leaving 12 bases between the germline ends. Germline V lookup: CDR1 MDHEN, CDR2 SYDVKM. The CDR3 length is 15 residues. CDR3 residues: CASSFRPVGTGELFF. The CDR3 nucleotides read TGTGCCAGCAGTTTTAGGCCAGTCGGCACCGGGGAGCTGTTTTTT. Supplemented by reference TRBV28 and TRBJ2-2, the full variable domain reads DVKVTQSSRYLVKRTGEKVFLECVQDMDHENMFWYRQDPGLGLRLIYFSYDVKMKEKGDIPEGYSVSREKKERFSLILESASTNQTSMYLCASSFRPVGTGELFFGEGSRLTVL.

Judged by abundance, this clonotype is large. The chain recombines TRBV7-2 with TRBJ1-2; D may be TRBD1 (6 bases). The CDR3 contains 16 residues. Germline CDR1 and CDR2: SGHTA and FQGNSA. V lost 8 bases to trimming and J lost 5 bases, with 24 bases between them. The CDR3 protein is CASLLSAGGGRYGYTF. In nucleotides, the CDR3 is TGTGCCAGCTTACTATCCGCCGGGGGGGGCCGGTATGGCTACACCTTC. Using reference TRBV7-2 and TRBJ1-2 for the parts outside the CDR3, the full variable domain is GAGVSQSPSNKVTEKGKDVELRCDPISGHTALYWYRQSLGQGLEFLIYFQGNSAPDKSGLPSDRFSAERTGGSVSTLTIQRTQQEDSAVYLCASLLSAGGGRYGYTFGSGTRLTVV.

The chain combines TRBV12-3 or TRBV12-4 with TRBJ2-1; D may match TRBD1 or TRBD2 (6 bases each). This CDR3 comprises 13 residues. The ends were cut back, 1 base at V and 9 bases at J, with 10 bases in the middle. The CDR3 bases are TGTGCCAGCAGTTTAGGGGAGGACAGTGAGCAGTTCTTC. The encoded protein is CASSLGEDSEQFF.

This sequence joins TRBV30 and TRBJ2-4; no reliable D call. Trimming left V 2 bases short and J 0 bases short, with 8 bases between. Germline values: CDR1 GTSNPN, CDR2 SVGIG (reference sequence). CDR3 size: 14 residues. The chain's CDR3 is CAWSQPLAKNIQYF. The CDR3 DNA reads TGTGCCTGGAGTCAACCTCTAGCCAAAAACATTCAGTACTTC.

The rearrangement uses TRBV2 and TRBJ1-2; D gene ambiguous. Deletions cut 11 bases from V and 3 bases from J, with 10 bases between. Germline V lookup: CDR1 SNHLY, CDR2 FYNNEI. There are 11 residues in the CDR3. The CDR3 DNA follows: TGTGCCTCCGGCGGTCACTATGGCTACACCTTC. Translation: CASGGHYGYTF.

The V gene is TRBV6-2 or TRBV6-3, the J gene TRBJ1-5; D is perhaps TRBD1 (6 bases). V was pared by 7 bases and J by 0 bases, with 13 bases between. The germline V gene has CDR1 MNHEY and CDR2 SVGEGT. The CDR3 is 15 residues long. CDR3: CASTDGTPSNQPQHF. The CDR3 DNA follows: TGTGCCAGCACCGACGGGACACCTAGCAATCAGCCCCAGCATTTT.

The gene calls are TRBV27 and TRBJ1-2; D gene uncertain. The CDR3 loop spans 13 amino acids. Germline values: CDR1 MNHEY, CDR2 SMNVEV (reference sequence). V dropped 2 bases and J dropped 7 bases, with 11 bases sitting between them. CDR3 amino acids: CASSLEGGSGYTF. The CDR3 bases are TGTGCCAGCAGTTTAGAAGGTGGGAGTGGCTACACCTTC.